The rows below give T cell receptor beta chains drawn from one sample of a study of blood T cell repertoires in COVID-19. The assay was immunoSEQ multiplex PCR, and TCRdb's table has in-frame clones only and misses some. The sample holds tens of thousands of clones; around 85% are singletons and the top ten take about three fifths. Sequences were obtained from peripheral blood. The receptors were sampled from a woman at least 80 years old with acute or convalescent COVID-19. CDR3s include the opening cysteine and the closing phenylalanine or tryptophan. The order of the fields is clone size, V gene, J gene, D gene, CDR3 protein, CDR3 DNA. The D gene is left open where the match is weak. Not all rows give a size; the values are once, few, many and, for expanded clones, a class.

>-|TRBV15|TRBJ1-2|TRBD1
CATRRTGENGYTF
TGTGCCACCAGGAGGACAGGGGAGAATGGCTACACCTTC
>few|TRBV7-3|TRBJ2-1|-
CASSPGSSPVQFF
TGTGCCAGCAGCCCGGGGTCTAGCCCGGTGCAGTTCTTC
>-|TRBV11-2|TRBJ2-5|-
CASSPGLAGYSQETQYF
TGTGCCAGCAGCCCAGGCTTGGCAGGTTATAGCCAAGAGACCCAGTACTTC
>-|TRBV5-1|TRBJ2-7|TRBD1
CASSQTGGEQYF
TGCGCCAGCAGCCAGACAGGGGGCGAGCAGTACTTC
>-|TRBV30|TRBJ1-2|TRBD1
CAWVRDRGNYGYTF
TGTGCCTGGGTTAGGGACAGGGGAAACTATGGCTACACCTTC
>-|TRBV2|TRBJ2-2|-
CASKYSSMNTGELFF
TGTGCCAGCAAGTACTCGAGCATGAACACCGGGGAGCTGTTTTTT
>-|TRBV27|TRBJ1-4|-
CASSLAGARINEKLFF
TGTGCCAGCAGTTTGGCAGGGGCGCGCATTAATGAAAAACTGTTTTTT
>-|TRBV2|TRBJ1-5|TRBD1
CASSDRGYQPQHF
TGTGCCAGCAGCGACAGGGGGTATCAGCCCCAGCATTTT
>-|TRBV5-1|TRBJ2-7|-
CASSPGDRSYEQYF
TGCGCCAGCAGCCCGGGGGACCGCTCCTACGAGCAGTACTTC
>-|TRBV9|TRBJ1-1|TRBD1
CASSARQGLNTEAFF
TGTGCCAGCAGCGCGAGACAGGGCTTGAACACTGAAGCTTTCTTT
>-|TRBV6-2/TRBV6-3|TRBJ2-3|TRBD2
CASSPGLAGAWEYF
TGTGCCAGCAGTCCGGGACTAGCGGGAGCGTGGGAGTATTTT
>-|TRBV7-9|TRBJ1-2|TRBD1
CASSGQGRLYGYTF
TGTGCCAGCAGCGGACAGGGCCGGCTCTATGGCTACACCTTC
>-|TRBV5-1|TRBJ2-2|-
CASSAGQPNTGELFF
TGCGCCAGCAGCGCCGGACAGCCAAACACCGGGGAGCTGTTTTTT
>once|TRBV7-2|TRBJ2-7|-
CASSLGRSSGEQYF
TGTGCCAGCAGCTTAGGTAGGAGCTCGGGGGAGCAGTACTTC
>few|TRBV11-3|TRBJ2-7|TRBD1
CASSLGNRGHEQYF
TGTGCCAGCAGCTTAGGGAATAGGGGGCACGAGCAGTACTTC
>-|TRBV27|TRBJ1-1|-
CASNGGPSFSTEAFF
TGTGCCAGCAACGGGGGGCCGTCATTCTCCACTGAAGCTTTCTTT
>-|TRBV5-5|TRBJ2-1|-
CASSLAASGYNEQFF
TGTGCCAGCAGCTTGGCCGCGTCAGGATACAATGAGCAGTTCTTC
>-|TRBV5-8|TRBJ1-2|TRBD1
CASRQDRARDYGYTF
TGTGCCAGCAGACAAGACAGGGCTAGAGACTATGGCTACACCTTC
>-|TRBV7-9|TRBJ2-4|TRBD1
CASSLEGRGREDIQYF
TGTGCCAGCAGCTTAGAAGGCAGGGGGCGCGAAGACATTCAGTACTTC
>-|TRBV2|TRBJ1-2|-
CASSGGVNYGYTF
TGTGCCAGCAGTGGGGGGGTAAACTATGGCTACACCTTC
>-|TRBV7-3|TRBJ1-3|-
CASSFENGNTIYF
TGTGCCAGCAGCTTCGAGAATGGAAACACCATATATTTT
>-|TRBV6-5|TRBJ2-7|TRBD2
CASSWTSGNSYEQYF
TGTGCCAGCAGCTGGACTAGCGGGAACTCCTACGAGCAGTACTTC
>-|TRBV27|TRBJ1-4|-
CASSLRGTAGREEKLFF
TGTGCCAGCAGTTTAAGGGGCACGGCAGGGAGGGAAGAAAAACTGTTTTTT
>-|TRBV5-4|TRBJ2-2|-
CASSLAAGSGELFF
TGTGCCAGCAGCTTGGCGGCAGGGTCCGGGGAGCTGTTTTTT
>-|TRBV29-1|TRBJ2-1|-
CSDLGVYNEQFF
TGCAGCGACCTCGGGGTTTACAATGAGCAGTTCTTC
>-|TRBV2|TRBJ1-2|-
CASSLALGYTF
TGTGCCAGCAGTCTAGCTCTCGGCTACACCTTC
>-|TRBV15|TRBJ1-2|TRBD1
CATSRETGTGVGYGYTF
TGTGCCACCAGCAGAGAAACCGGGACAGGGGTTGGGTATGGCTACACCTTC
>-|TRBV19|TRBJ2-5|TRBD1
CASSIKRTGQQETQYF
TGTGCCAGTAGTATAAAAAGGACAGGCCAACAAGAGACCCAGTACTTC
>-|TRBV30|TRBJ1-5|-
CAWSVLTGNQPQHF
TGTGCCTGGAGTGTTCTGACAGGTAATCAGCCCCAGCATTTT
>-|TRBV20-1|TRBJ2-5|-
CSALAGETQYF
TGCAGTGCCCTCGCGGGTGAGACCCAGTACTTC
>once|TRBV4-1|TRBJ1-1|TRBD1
CASSQGSTGGGTEAFF
TGCGCCAGCAGCCAAGGCTCTACAGGGGGCGGAACTGAAGCTTTCTTT
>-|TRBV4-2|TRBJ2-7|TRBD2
CASSQAQREPGEQYF
TGTGCCAGCAGCCAAGCCCAGCGGGAGCCCGGCGAGCAGTACTTC
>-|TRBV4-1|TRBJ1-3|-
CASSRYETGNTIYF
TGCGCCAGCAGCCGATACGAGACTGGAAACACCATATATTTT
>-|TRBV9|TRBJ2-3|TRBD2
CASSVGLAGGTDTQYF
TGTGCCAGCAGCGTAGGCCTAGCGGGGGGCACAGATACGCAGTATTTT
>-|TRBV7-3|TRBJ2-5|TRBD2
CASSFRTSGGGETQYF
TGTGCCAGCAGCTTCCGGACTAGCGGGGGCGGGGAGACCCAGTACTTC
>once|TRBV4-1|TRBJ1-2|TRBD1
CASSQDRQGHYGYTF
TGCGCCAGCAGCCAAGATAGACAGGGGCACTATGGCTACACCTTC
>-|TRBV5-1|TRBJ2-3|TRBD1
CASSSPGQGTDTQYF
TGCGCCAGCAGCTCGCCGGGACAGGGGACAGATACGCAGTATTTT
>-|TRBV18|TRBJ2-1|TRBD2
CASSLTSGYNEQFF
TGTGCCAGCTCGCTCACTAGCGGTTACAATGAGCAGTTCTTC
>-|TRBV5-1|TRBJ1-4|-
CASRAGARATNEKLFF
TGCGCCAGCAGGGCAGGGGCTCGGGCAACTAATGAAAAACTGTTTTTT
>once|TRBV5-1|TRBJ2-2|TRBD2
CASSFSGRGIGELFF
TGCGCCAGCAGCTTTAGCGGGAGAGGGATCGGGGAGCTGTTTTTT
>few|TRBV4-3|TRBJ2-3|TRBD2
CASSHSAAAAGVPSDTQYF
TGCGCCAGCAGCCACTCTGCGGCCGCAGCGGGAGTTCCGTCAGATACGCAGTATTTT
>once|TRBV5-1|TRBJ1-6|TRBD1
CASSSGDRGIAPLHF
TGCGCCAGCAGCTCCGGGGACAGGGGAATTGCCCCCCTCCACTTT
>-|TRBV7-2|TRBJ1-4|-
CASSQQADSSTNEKLFF
TGTGCCAGCAGCCAACAGGCAGACTCTTCAACTAATGAAAAACTGTTTTTT
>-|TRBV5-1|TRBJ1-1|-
CASSLVDSINPNTEAFF
TGCGCCAGCAGCTTGGTCGACAGTATCAACCCGAACACTGAAGCTTTCTTT
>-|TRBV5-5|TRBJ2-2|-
CASSRDFSNTGELFF
TGTGCCAGCAGCCGGGACTTTTCGAACACCGGGGAGCTGTTTTTT
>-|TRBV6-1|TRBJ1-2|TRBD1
CASSDGDREGGYTF
TGTGCCAGCAGTGACGGGGACAGGGAGGGGGGCTACACCTTC
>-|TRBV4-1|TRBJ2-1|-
CASSQDAEVYNEQFF
TGCGCCAGCAGCCAAGATGCAGAAGTCTACAATGAGCAGTTCTTC
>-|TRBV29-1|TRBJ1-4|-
CSVEGGGSEKLFF
TGCAGCGTTGAAGGGGGGGGAAGTGAAAAACTGTTTTTT
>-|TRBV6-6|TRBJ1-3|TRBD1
CASTLDRGPGNTIYF
TGTGCCAGCACCTTGGACAGGGGGCCTGGAAACACCATATATTTT
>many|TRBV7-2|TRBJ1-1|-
CASSLDRSEAFF
TGTGCCAGCAGCTTAGACAGGTCTGAAGCTTTCTTT
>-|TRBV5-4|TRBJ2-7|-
CASSLGNSGGSYEQYF
TGTGCCAGCAGCTTGGGGAATAGCGGTGGCTCCTACGAGCAGTACTTC
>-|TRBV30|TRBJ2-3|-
CAWSVRQFSTDTQYF
TGTGCCTGGAGTGTTCGACAGTTTAGCACAGATACGCAGTATTTT
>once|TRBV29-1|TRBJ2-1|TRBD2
CSVEDPRLALEQFF
TGCAGCGTTGAAGATCCAAGACTAGCGCTGGAGCAGTTCTTC
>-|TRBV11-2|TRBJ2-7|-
CASSPRQEQYF
TGTGCCAGCAGCCCCAGACAGGAGCAGTACTTC
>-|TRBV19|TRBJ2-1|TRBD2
CASSAGLASYNEQFF
TGTGCCAGTAGTGCTGGACTAGCGAGCTACAATGAGCAGTTCTTC
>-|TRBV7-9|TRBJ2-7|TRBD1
CASSTDRGGYEQYF
TGTGCCAGCAGCACGGACAGGGGGGGCTACGAGCAGTACTTC
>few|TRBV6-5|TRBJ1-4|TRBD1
CASRRTGGEKLFF
TGTGCCAGCAGGCGGACAGGGGGCGAAAAACTGTTTTTT
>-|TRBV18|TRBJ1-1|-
CASSQTETNTEAFF
TGTGCCAGCTCTCAGACTGAAACGAACACTGAAGCTTTCTTT
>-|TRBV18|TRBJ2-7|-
CASSPTAGRSYEQYF
TGTGCCAGCTCACCGACGGCGGGCAGATCCTACGAGCAGTACTTC
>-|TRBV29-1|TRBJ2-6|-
CSVATVSGANVLTF
TGCAGCGTAGCGACAGTCTCTGGGGCCAACGTCCTGACTTTC